This T cell receptor (beta chain) was sequenced during a study of CD8 T cells in Susac syndrome. This clonotype was recorded only once. Antigen unknown. When the RNA was reverse transcribed, random hexamers were used with an input of roughly 0.5 to 1 ug. TCRdb used MiXCR to reprocess the immunoSEQ multiplex PCR reads, holding one entry per CDR3 protein. The sample has 150,000 to 200,000 distinct CDR3 sequences, roughly 96% seen once. Between the trimmed V and J ends, which lost 6 bases and 5 bases, there was a span of 14 bases. The CDR3 contains 14 residues. Germline CDR1 and CDR2: MNHEY and SVGAGI. Study conclusions and caveats: The study recognized that its TCR sequencing and HLA analysis covered a relatively small number of individuals.

The TCR sequence derives from a human donor with multiple sclerosis. The rearrangement joins TRBV6-5 to TRBJ2-1; perhaps D is TRBD1 or TRBD2 (5 bases each). What was sequenced was CD8+ T cells from PBMCs. The CDR3 sequence is CASSPRVGHNEQFF. CDR3 coding DNA: TGTGCCAGCAGCCCACGGGTGGGACACAATGAGCAGTTCTTC.